Listed below are T cell receptor beta chains from one sample, sequenced in a study of siplizumab effects on memory and regulatory T cells. Clones were sequenced by immunoSEQ multiplex PCR, and TCRdb holds only the in-frame ones, with some missing. The sample holds more than 85,000 clones, around 92% seen once. The specimen was Tregs sorted from blood. The receptors originated from a human donor in good health. The CDR3 runs from the conserved cysteine through the conserved F or W. The D gene is left open where the match is weak.

cdr3_nt: TGCGCCAGCAGGGTTCTAGCCAAGGAGAGGAGTTCCACAGATACGCAGTATTTT
cdr3_aa: CASRVLAKERSSTDTQYF
cdr3_length: 18
v_call: TRBV5-1
d_call: NA
j_call: TRBJ2-3

cdr3_nt: TGTGCCAGCTCACTCCTGATGGGGAGGGATCAGCCCCAGCATTTT
cdr3_aa: CASSLLMGRDQPQHF
cdr3_length: 15
v_call: TRBV18
d_call: NA
j_call: TRBJ1-5

cdr3_nt: TGCGCCAGCAGCTTGGCAAGACAGGGGATATCCACTGAAGCTTTCTTT
cdr3_aa: CASSLARQGISTEAFF
cdr3_length: 16
v_call: TRBV5-1
d_call: TRBD1
j_call: TRBJ1-1

cdr3_nt: TGCGCCAGCAGCCAAGAAAGAGGCGGAAATGAAAAACTGTTTTTT
cdr3_aa: CASSQERGGNEKLFF
cdr3_length: 15
v_call: TRBV4-1
d_call: NA
j_call: TRBJ1-4

cdr3_nt: TGTGCCAGCAGCTTACATTTGGGCCCGAACACTGAAGCTTTCTTT
cdr3_aa: CASSLHLGPNTEAFF
cdr3_length: 15
v_call: TRBV11-2
d_call: NA
j_call: TRBJ1-1

cdr3_nt: TGTGCCAGCAGCATGGAGTCCGGATATTTTTTAAATACGCAGTATTTT
cdr3_aa: CASSMESGYFLNTQYF
cdr3_length: 16
v_call: TRBV5-6
d_call: NA
j_call: TRBJ2-3

cdr3_nt: TGTGCCAGCAGCCACGTATTGGACCGTCCCAACTATGGCTACACCTTC
cdr3_aa: CASSHVLDRPNYGYTF
cdr3_length: 16
v_call: TRBV4-2
d_call: NA
j_call: TRBJ1-2

cdr3_nt: TGTGCCAGCAGCTTATCGGACAGGGGGGCCACTGAAGCTTTCTTT
cdr3_aa: CASSLSDRGATEAFF
cdr3_length: 15
v_call: TRBV7-2
d_call: TRBD1
j_call: TRBJ1-1

cdr3_nt: TGCGCCAGCAGCTTGTTAGGGGTCGACACTGAAGCTTTCTTT
cdr3_aa: CASSLLGVDTEAFF
cdr3_length: 14
v_call: TRBV5-1
d_call: NA
j_call: TRBJ1-1

cdr3_nt: TGTGCCAGCAGTTACTCCCTAGCGGGAGTAAACGAGCAGTACTTC
cdr3_aa: CASSYSLAGVNEQYF
cdr3_length: 15
v_call: TRBV6-5
d_call: TRBD2
j_call: TRBJ2-7

cdr3_nt: TGTGCCAGCAGCAATCCCCCATACTTTCAGGGACGCGGCGGGGAGCTGTTTTTT
cdr3_aa: CASSNPPYFQGRGGELFF
cdr3_length: 18
v_call: TRBV27
d_call: NA
j_call: TRBJ2-2

cdr3_nt: TGTGCCAGCTCCCTGCTAGCGGGAGGTCCCTACGAGCAGTACTTC
cdr3_aa: CASSLLAGGPYEQYF
cdr3_length: 15
v_call: TRBV18
d_call: TRBD2
j_call: TRBJ2-7

cdr3_nt: TGCGCCAGCAGCTTGGGGGGGACAGGGACCTACGAGCAGTACTTC
cdr3_aa: CASSLGGTGTYEQYF
cdr3_length: 15
v_call: TRBV5-1
d_call: TRBD1
j_call: TRBJ2-7

cdr3_nt: TGTGCCAGCAGTCCTTACGGGGGGAGGACTGAAGCTTTCTTT
cdr3_aa: CASSPYGGRTEAFF
cdr3_length: 14
v_call: TRBV6-5
d_call: NA
j_call: TRBJ1-1

cdr3_nt: TGTGCCAGCAGCTTAGGAATAGGGAGGAACACTGAAGCTTTCTTT
cdr3_aa: CASSLGIGRNTEAFF
cdr3_length: 15
v_call: TRBV7-2
d_call: NA
j_call: TRBJ1-1

cdr3_nt: TGTGCCAGCAGCGTAGGGGACAGCTATGGCTACACCTTC
cdr3_aa: CASSVGDSYGYTF
cdr3_length: 13
v_call: TRBV6-4
d_call: TRBD1
j_call: TRBJ1-2